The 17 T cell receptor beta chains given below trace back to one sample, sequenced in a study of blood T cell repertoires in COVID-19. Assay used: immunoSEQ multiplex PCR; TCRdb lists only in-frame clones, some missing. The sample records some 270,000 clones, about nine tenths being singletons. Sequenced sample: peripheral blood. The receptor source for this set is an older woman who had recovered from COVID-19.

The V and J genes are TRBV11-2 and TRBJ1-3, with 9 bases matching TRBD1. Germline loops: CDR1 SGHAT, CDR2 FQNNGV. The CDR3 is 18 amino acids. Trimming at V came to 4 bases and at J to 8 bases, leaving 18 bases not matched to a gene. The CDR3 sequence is CASSSPAGTGKNFDTIYF. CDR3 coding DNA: TGTGCCAGCAGCTCCCCCGCCGGGACAGGGAAGAACTTTGACACCATATATTTT.

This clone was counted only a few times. The CDR3 DNA reads TGTGCCAGCACCGAGGAGTTCTTC. Amino acids: CASTEEFF. V is TRBV28 and J is TRBJ2-1; D uncertain. The V end was cut by 7 bases, the J end by 14 bases, with 6 bases between. Germline loops: CDR1 MDHEN, CDR2 SYDVKM. This CDR3 is built from 8 residues.

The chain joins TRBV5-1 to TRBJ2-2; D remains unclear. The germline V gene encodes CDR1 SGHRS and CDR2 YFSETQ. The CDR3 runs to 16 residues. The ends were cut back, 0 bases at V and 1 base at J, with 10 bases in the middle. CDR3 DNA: TGCGCCAGCAGCTTGGCCCGGGTCCAGAACACCGGGGAGCTGTTTTTT. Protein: CASSLARVQNTGELFF. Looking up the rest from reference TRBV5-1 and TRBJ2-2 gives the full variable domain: KAGVTQTPRYLIKTRGQQVTLSCSPISGHRSVSWYQQTPGQGLQFLFEYFSETQRNKGNFPGRFSGRQFSNSRSEMNVSTLELGDSALYLCASSLARVQNTGELFFGEGSRLTVL.

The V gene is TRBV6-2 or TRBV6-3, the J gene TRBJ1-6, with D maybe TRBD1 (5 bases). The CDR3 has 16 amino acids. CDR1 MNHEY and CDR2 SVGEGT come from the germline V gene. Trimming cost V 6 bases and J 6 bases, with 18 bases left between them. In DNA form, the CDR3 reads TGTGCCAGCAGCACCCAAATAAAGGGGTTTAATTCACCCCTCCACTTT. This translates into CASSTQIKGFNSPLHF.

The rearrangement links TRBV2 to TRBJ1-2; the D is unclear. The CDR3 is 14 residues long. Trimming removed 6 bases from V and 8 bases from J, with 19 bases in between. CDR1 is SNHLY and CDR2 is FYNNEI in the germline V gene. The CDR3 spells CASREFAEGRGYTF. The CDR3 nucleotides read TGTGCCAGCAGGGAATTTGCTGAGGGCCGGGGCTACACCTTC.

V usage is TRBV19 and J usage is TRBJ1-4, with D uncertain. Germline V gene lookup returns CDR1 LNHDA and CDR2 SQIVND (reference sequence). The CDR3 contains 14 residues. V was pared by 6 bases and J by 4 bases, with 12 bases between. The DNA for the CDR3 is TGTGCCAGTAGGGTTCAGGCCCTTAATGAAAAACTGTTTTTT. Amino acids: CASRVQALNEKLFF.

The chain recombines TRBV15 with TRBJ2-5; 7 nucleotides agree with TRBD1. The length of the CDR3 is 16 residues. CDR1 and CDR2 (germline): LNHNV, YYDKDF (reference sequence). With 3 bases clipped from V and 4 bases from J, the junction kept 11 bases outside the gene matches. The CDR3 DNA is TGTGCCACCAGCAGGGGAACCTGGACAGGCCGAGAGACCCAGTACTTC. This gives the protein CATSRGTWTGRETQYF.

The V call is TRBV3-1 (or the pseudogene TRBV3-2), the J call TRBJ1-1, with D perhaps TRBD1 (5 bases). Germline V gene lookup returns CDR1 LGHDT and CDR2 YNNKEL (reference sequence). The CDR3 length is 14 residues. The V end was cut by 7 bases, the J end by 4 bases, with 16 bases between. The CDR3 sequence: CASKGRGDATEAFF. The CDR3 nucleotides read TGTGCCAGCAAGGGTCGGGGGGATGCCACTGAAGCTTTCTTT.

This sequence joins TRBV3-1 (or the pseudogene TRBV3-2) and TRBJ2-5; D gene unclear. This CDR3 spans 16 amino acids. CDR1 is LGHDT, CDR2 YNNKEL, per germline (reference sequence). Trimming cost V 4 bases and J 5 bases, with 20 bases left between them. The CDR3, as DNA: TGTGCCAGCAGCCCTCCCGGGTTCCGTTTTAGGGAGACCCAGTACTTC. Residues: CASSPPGFRFRETQYF.

The CDR3 DNA is TGTGCCAGCAGCCTGGGACAGGGGGCGAACAATGAGCAGTTCTTC. The encoded protein is CASSLGQGANNEQFF. The rearrangement joins TRBV3-1 (or the pseudogene TRBV3-2) to TRBJ2-1, with 12 positions matching TRBD1. CDR3 length: 15 amino acids. V lost 4 bases, J lost 5 bases, and 3 bases stayed unmatched. CDR1 LGHDT and CDR2 YNNKEL come from the germline V gene (reference sequence).

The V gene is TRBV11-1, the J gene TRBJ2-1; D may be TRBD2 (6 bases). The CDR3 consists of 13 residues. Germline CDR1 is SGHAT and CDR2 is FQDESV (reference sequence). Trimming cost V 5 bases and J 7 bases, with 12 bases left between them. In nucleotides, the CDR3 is TGTGCCAGCAGCATAGGTCGGGGGAATGAGCAGTTCTTC. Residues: CASSIGRGNEQFF.

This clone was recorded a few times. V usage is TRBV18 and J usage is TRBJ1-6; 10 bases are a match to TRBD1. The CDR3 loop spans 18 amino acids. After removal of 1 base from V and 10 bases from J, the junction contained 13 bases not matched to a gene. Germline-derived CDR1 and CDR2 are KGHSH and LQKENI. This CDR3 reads CASSPRGPTGGSWSPLHF. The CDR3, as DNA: TGTGCCAGCTCACCACGGGGACCGACAGGGGGCAGTTGGTCACCCCTCCACTTT. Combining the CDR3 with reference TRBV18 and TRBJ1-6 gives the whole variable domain NAGVMQNPRHLVRRRGQEARLRCSPMKGHSHVYWYRQLPEEGLKFMVYLQKENIIDESGMPKERFSAEFPKEGPSILRIQQVVRGDSAAYFCASSPRGPTGGSWSPLHFGNGTRLTVT.

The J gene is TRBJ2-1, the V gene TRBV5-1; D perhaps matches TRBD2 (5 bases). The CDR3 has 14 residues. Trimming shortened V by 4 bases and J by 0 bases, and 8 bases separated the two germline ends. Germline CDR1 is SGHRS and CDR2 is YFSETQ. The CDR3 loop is CASSDTSSYNEQFF. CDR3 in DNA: TGCGCCAGCAGCGACACTAGCTCCTACAATGAGCAGTTCTTC.

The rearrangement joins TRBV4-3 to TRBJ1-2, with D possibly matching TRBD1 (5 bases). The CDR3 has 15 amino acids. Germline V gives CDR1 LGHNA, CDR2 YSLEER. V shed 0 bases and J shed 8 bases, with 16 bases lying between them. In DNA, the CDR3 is TGCGCCAGCAGCCAAGATCCGGGGACTCTTGTAGGCTACACCTTC. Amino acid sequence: CASSQDPGTLVGYTF.

For the CDR3, the DNA is TGTGCCAGCAGCCAGTCAACGGACGGGGAGGGAAGCAATCAGCCCCAGCATTTT. It codes for CASSQSTDGEGSNQPQHF. The chain has TRBV3-1 (or the pseudogene TRBV3-2) and TRBJ1-5; D is ambiguous. The length of the CDR3 is 18 residues. V lost 3 bases and J 1 base, leaving 19 bases between the germline ends. Germline CDR1 is LGHDT and CDR2 is YNNKEL (reference sequence).

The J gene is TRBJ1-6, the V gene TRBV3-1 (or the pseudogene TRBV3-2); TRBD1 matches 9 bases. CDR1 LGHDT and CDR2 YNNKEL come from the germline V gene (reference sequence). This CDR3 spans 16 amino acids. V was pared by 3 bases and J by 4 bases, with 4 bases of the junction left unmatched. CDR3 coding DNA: TGTGCCAGCAGCCACGCGACAGGGGGATATAATTCACCCCTCCACTTT. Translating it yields CASSHATGGYNSPLHF.

Here the CDR3 DNA reads TGTGCCAGCGGCCGGGACAGGGTCGTCTCTGGGCCCCAGCATTTT. This sequence encodes CASGRDRVVSGPQHF. The chain is built from TRBV7-2 and TRBJ1-5; 9 bases line up with TRBD1. Unmatched junction bases numbered 14, after V lost 8 bases and J lost 9 bases. From germline, CDR1 is SGHTA and CDR2 FQGNSA. CDR3 length: 15 amino acids.